The TCR beta chain under discussion was sequenced for a study of blood T cell repertoires in COVID-19. Study information: Sites across the United States, Italy and Spain contributed samples from acute and convalescent COVID-19. Sources were T cells, B-cell-depleted T cells, or PBMCs; the material itself was cDNA or gDNA.

Authors' processing steps: Quantification of nucleated cells was approximated via reference gene primer amplification. Profiled with immunoSEQ multiplex PCR; TCRdb holds only in-frame clones, not every one. V and J calls plus clone size are reproduced from that table; the DNA served to infer D and trimming. The sample includes 150,000 to 200,000 clones, 82% of them seen just once. V was pared by 3 bases and J by 8 bases, with 8 bases between. Germline V gene sequence: CDR1 SGDLS, CDR2 YYNGEE. The CDR3 covers 12 residues. The Seattle patients joined while their infection was active and were tracked longitudinally afterward.

The chain couples TRBV9 to TRBJ2-2, with D possibly being TRBD2 (5 bases). The origin of this receptor is a woman aged 55-69 years with COVID-19, enrolled during active disease. What was sequenced was peripheral blood. In DNA form, the CDR3 reads TGTGCCAGCAGCGCGGGCGGGGGGGAGCTGTTTTTT. Protein: CASSAGGGELFF. Full variable domain (remainder filled in from reference TRBV9 and TRBJ2-2): DSGVTQTPKHLITATGQRVTLRCSPRSGDLSVYWYQQSLDQGLQFLIQYYNGEERAKGNILERFSAQQFPDLHSELNLSSLELGDSALYFCASSAGGGELFFGEGSRLTVL.